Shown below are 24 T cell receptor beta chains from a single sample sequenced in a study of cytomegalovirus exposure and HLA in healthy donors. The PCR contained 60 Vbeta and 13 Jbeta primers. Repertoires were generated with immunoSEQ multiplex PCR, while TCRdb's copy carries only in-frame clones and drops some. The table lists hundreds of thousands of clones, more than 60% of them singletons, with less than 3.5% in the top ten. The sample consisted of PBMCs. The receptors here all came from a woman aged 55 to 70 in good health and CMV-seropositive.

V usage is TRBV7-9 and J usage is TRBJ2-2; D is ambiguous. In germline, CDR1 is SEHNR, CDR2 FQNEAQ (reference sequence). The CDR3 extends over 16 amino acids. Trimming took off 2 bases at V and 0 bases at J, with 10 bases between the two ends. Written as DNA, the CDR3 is TGTGCCAGCAGCTTAATGCAAAGCGCGAACACCGGGGAGCTGTTTTTT. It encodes CASSLMQSANTGELFF.

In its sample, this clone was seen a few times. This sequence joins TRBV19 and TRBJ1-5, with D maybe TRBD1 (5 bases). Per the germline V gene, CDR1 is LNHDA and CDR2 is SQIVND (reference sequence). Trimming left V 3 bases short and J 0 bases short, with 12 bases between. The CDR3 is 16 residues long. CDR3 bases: TGTGCCAGTAGTATTTGGACAACATATAGCAATCAGCCCCAGCATTTT. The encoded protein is CASSIWTTYSNQPQHF.

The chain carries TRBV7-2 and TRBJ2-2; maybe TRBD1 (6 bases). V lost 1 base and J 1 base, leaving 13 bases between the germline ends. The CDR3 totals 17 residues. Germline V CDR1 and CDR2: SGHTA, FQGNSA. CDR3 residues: CASSLGPGTQNTGELFF. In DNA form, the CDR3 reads TGTGCCAGCAGCTTAGGCCCCGGGACACAGAACACCGGGGAGCTGTTTTTT.

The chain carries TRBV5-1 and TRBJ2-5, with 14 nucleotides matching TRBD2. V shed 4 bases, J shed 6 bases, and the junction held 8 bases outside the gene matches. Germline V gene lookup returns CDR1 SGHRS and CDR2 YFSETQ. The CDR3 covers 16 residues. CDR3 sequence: CASSPTSGGAEKTQYF. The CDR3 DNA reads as TGCGCCAGCAGCCCGACTAGCGGGGGGGCCGAGAAGACCCAGTACTTC.

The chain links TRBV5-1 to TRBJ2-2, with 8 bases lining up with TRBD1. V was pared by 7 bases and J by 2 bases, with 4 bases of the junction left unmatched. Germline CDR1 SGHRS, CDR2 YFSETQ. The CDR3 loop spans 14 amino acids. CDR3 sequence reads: CASRGTGNTGELFF. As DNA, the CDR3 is TGCGCCAGCCGAGGGACAGGAAACACCGGGGAGCTGTTTTTT.

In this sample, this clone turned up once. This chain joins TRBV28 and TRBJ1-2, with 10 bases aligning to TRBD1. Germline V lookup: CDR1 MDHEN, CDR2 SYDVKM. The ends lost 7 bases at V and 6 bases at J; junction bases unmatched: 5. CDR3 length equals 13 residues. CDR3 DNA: TGTGCCAGCACGTGGGACAGGGGAGATGGCTACACCTTC. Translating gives CASTWDRGDGYTF.

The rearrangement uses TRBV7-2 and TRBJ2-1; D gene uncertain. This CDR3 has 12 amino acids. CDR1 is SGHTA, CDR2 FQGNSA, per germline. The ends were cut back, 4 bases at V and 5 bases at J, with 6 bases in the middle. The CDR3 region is CASSSFNNEQFF. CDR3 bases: TGTGCCAGCAGCTCCTTTAACAATGAGCAGTTCTTC.

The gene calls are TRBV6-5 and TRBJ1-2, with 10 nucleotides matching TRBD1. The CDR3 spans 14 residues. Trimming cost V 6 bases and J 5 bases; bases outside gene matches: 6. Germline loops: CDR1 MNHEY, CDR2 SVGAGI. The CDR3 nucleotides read TGTGCCAGCAGGCGAGACAGGGGGCTTTATGGCTACACCTTC. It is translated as CASRRDRGLYGYTF.

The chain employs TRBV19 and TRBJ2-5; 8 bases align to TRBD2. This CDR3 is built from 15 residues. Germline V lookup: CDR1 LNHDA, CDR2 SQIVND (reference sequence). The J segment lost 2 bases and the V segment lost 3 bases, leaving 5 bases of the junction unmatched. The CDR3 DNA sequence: TGTGCCAGTAGTATGGGACTAGGATATCAAGAGACCCAGTACTTC. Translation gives CASSMGLGYQETQYF.

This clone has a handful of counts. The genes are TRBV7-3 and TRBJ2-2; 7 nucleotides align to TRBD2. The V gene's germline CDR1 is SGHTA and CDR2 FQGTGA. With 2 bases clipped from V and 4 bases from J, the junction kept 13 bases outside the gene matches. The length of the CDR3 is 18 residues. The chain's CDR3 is CASSLVERGGAVTGELFF. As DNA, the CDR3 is TGTGCCAGCAGCTTAGTCGAGCGGGGAGGGGCAGTCACCGGGGAGCTGTTTTTT.

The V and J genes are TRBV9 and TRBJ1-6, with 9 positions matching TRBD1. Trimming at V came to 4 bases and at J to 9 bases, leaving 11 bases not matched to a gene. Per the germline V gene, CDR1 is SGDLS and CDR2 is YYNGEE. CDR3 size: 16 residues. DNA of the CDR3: TGTGCCAGCAGCTTGAATACAGGGGGCAAGGGTTCACCCCTCCACTTT. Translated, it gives CASSLNTGGKGSPLHF.

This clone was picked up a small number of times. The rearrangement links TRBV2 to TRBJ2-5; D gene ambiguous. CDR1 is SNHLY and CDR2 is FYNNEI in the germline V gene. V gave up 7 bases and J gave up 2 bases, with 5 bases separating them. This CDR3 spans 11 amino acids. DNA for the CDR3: TGTGCCAGCACCCAACAAGAGACCCAGTACTTC. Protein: CASTQQETQYF.

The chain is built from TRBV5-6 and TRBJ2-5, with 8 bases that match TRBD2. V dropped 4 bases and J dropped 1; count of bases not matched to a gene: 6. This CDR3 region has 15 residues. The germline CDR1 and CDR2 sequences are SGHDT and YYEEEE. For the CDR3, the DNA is TGTGCCAGCAGCACCGGGACTAGTCGCCAAGAGACCCAGTACTTC. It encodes CASSTGTSRQETQYF.

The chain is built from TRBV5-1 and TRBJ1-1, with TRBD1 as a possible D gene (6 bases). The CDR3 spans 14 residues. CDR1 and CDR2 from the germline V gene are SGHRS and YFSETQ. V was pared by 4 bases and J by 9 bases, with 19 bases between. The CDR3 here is CASSQELGQLKAFF. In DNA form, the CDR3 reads TGCGCCAGCAGCCAAGAACTCGGACAGCTCAAAGCTTTCTTT. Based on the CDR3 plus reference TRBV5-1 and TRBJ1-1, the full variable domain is KAGVTQTPRYLIKTRGQQVTLSCSPISGHRSVSWYQQTPGQGLQFLFEYFSETQRNKGNFPGRFSGRQFSNSRSEMNVSTLELGDSALYLCASSQELGQLKAFFGQGTRLTVV.

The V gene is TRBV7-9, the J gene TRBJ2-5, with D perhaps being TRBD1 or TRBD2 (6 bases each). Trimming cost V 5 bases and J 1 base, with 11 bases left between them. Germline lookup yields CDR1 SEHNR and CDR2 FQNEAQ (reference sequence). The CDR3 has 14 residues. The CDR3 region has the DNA TGTGCCAGCAGCCTAGGGGGGCTCCAAGAGACCCAGTACTTC. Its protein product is CASSLGGLQETQYF.

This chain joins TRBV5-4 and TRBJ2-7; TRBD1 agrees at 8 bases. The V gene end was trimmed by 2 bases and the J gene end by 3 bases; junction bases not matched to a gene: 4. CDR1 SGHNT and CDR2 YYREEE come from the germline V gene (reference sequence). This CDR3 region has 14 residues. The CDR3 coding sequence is TGTGCCAGCAGCTTCTGGACAGGGAACTACGAGCAGTACTTC. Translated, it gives CASSFWTGNYEQYF. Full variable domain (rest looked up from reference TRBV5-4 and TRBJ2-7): ETGVTQSPTHLIKTRGQQVTLRCSSQSGHNTVSWYQQALGQGPQFIFQYYREEENGRGNFPPRFSGLQFPNYSSELNVNALELDDSALYLCASSFWTGNYEQYFGPGTRLTVT.

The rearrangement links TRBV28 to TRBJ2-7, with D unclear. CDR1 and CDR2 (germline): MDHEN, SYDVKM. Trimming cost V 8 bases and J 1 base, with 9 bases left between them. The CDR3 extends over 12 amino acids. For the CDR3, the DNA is TGTGCCAGCCATACAGAGTCCTACGAGCAGTACTTC. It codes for CASHTESYEQYF.

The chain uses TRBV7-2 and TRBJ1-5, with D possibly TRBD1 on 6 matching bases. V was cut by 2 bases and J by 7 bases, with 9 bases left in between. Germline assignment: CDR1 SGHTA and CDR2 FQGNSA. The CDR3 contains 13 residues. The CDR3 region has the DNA TGTGCCAGCAGCTTATACAGGGACCAGCCCCAGCATTTT. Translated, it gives CASSLYRDQPQHF.

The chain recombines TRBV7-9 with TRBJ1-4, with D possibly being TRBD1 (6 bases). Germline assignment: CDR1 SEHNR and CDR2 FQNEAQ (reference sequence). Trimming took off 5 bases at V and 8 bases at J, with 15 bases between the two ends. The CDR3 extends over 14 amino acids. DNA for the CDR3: TGTGCCAGCAGCCGGACAGAGGTGGGAGAAAAACTGTTTTTT. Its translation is CASSRTEVGEKLFF.

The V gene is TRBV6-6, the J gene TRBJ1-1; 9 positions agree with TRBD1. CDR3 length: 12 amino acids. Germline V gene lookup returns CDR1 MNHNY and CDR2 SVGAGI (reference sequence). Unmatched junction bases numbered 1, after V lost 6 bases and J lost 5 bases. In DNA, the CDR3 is TGTGCCAGCAGCGACAGGGGGACTGAAGCTTTCTTT. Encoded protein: CASSDRGTEAFF.

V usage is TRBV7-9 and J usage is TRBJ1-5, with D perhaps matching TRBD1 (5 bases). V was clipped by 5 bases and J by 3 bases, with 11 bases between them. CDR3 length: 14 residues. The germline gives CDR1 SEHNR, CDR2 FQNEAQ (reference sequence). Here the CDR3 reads CASSPQTVNQPQHF. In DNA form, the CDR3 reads TGTGCCAGCAGCCCACAGACAGTCAATCAGCCCCAGCATTTT. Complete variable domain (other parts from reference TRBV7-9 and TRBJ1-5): DTGVSQNPRHKITKRGQNVTFRCDPISEHNRLYWYRQTLGQGPEFLTYFQNEAQLEKSRLLSDRFSAERPKGSFSTLEIQRTEQGDSAMYLCASSPQTVNQPQHFGDGTRLSIL.

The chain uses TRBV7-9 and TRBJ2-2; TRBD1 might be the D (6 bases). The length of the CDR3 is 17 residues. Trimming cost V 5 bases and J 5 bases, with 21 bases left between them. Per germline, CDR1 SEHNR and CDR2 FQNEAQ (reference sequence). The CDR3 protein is CASSLVLGQGRTGELFF. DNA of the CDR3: TGTGCCAGCAGCCTAGTTCTCGGGCAGGGGAGAACCGGGGAGCTGTTTTTT.

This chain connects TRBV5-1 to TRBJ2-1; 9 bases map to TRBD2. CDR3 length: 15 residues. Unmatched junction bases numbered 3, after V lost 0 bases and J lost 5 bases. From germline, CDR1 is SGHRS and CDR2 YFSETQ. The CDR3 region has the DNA TGCGCCAGCAGCTTGGGGGCGGGGGGGAACAATGAGCAGTTCTTC. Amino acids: CASSLGAGGNNEQFF.

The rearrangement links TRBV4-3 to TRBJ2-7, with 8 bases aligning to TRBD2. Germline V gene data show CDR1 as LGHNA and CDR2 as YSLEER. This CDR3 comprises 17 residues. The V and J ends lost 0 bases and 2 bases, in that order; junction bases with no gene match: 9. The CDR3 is CASSQEFFAAGAYEQYF. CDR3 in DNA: TGCGCCAGCAGCCAAGAATTCTTCGCAGCGGGGGCCTACGAGCAGTACTTC.